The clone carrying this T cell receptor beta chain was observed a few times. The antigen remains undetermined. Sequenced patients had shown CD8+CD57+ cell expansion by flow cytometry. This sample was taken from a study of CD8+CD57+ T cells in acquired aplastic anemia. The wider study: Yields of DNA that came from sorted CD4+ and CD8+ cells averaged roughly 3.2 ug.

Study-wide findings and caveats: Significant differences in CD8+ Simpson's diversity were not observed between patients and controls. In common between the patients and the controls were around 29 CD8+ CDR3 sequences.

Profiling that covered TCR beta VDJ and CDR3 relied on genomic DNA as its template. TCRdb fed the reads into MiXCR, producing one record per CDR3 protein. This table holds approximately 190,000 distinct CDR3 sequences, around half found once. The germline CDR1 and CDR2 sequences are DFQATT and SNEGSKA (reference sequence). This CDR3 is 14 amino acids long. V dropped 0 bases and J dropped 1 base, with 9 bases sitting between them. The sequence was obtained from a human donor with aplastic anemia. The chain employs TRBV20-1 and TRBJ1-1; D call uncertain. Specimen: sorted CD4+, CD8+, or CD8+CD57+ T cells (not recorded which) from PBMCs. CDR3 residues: CSARDRAANTEAFF. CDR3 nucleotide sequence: TGCAGTGCTAGAGATCGGGCAGCGAACACTGAAGCTTTCTTT.